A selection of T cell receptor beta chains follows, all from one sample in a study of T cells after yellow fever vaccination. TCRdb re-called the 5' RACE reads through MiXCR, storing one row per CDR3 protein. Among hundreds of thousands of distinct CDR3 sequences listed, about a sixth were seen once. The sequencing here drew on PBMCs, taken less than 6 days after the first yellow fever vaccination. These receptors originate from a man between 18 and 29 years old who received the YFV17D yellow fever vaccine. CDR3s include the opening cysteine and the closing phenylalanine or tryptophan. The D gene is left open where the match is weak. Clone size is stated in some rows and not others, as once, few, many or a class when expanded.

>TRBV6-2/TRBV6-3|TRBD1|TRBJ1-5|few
TGTGCCAGCATCGGGGGACAGGGACTTTATAGCAATCAGCCCCAGCATTTT
CASIGGQGLYSNQPQHF
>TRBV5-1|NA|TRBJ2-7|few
TGCGCCAGCAGCTTGGTGGGGAGTACGCCATCTATCCAGCAGTACTTC
CASSLVGSTPSIQQYF
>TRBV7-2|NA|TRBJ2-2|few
TGTGCCAGCAGCTTATTGGCCCGAACATGGAACACCGGGGAGCTGTTTTTT
CASSLLARTWNTGELFF
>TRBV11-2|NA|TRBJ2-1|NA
TGTGCCAGCAGAGCATCCCGTAGGGGGGCTTCGGATGAGCAGTTCTTC
CASRASRRGASDEQFF
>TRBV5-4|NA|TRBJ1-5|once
TGTGCCAGCAGCTGGGGGGGCGGCTATAGCAATCAGCCCCAGCATTTT
CASSWGGGYSNQPQHF
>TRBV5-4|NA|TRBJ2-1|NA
TGTGCCAGCAGCTTTGTGGGGTTTGAGCAGTTCTTC
CASSFVGFEQFF
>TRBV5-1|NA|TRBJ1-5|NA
TGCGCCAGCAGCTTGGGGGCAGGGGTCGGGCAGCCCCAGCATTTT
CASSLGAGVGQPQHF
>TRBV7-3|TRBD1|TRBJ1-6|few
TGTGCCAGCAGTGTGGGGACAGGGTCTTCACCCCTCCACTTT
CASSVGTGSSPLHF
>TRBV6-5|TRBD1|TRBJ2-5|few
TGTGCCAGCAGTTACGTCAGGACAGGGGCACAAGAGACCCAGTACTTC
CASSYVRTGAQETQYF
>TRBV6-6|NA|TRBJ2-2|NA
TGTGCCAGCTGGTTAGAGGCCGGGGAGCTGTTTTTT
CASWLEAGELFF
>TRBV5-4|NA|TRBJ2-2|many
TGTGCCAGCCACAGGGACACCGGGGAGCTGTTTTTT
CASHRDTGELFF
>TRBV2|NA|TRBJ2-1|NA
TGTGCCAGCAGTGAAGGGAGGTTTGTAGGGCTACTTGGGAATGAGCAGTTCTTC
CASSEGRFVGLLGNEQFF
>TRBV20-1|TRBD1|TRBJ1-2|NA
TGCAGTGCTACGCTAGGGACAGCCCAAGGGTATGGCTACACCTTC
CSATLGTAQGYGYTF
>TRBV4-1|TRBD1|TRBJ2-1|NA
TGCGCCAGCAGCCACTCCCCGGGACAGGGTACCTACAATGAGCAGTTCTTC
CASSHSPGQGTYNEQFF
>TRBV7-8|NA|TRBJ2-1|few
TGTGCCAGCAGCTTAGATCCCGCGGGACGGCCCTTCAATGAGCAGTTCTTC
CASSLDPAGRPFNEQFF
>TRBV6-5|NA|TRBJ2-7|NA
TGTGCCAGCAGTTACCGGAACTTTGGGGCGTTCCCCTACGAGCAGTACTTC
CASSYRNFGAFPYEQYF
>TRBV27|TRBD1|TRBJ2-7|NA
TGTGCCACTCAACAACTCCTTGACAGGGGCTACGAGCAGTACTTC
CATQQLLDRGYEQYF
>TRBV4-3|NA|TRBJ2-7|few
TGCGCCAGCAGCCAAGGGGATACCTACCGCGAGCAGTACTTC
CASSQGDTYREQYF
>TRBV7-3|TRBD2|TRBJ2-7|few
TGTGCCAGCAGCTTAAGTGGGGGGGACTCCTACGAGCAGTACTTC
CASSLSGGDSYEQYF
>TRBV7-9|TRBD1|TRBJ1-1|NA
TGTGCCAGCAGCTACAGACAGGGTTCGTGGACTGAAGCTTTCTTT
CASSYRQGSWTEAFF
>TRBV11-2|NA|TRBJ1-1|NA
TGTGCCAGCAGACGCTACGTCGACACTGAAGCTTTCTTT
CASRRYVDTEAFF
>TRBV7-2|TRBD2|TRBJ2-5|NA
TGTGCCAGCAGCTTTCCTAGCGGGGGCCCCCCGGAGACCCAGTACTTC
CASSFPSGGPPETQYF
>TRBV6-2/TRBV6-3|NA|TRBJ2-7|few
TGTGCCAGCAGTTATATCCCCGGGGGCTACGAGCAGTACTTC
CASSYIPGGYEQYF
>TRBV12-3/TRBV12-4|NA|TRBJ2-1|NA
TGTGCCAGCAGTGCGGTACTGGGGAATGAGCAGTTCTTC
CASSAVLGNEQFF
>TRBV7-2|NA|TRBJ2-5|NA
TGTGCCAACTCTCGGGGGCCGGGGGAGACCCAGTACTTC
CANSRGPGETQYF
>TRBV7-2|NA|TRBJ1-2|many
TGTGCCAGCAGACCCCCCGGGGGTTACTATGGCTACACCTTC
CASRPPGGYYGYTF
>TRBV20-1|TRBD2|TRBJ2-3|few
TGCAGTGCTAGAGAGCTAGCGGCAGATACGCAGTATTTT
CSARELAADTQYF
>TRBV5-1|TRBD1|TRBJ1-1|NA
TGCGCCAGCAGCAGGGGACAGGGGAATGAAGCTTTCTTT
CASSRGQGNEAFF
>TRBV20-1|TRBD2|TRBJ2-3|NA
TGCAGTGCTAGAGATCCGGGAGGGGGGGCCACAGATACGCAGTATTTT
CSARDPGGGATDTQYF
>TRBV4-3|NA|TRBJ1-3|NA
TGCGCCAGCAGCCAAGGAACAGCTCTGGACACCATATATTTT
CASSQGTALDTIYF
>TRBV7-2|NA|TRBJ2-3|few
TGTGCCAGCAGGCTGACTCGGGGGATCACAGATACGCAGTATTTT
CASRLTRGITDTQYF
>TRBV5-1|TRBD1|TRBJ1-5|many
TGCGCCAGCAGCTTGGACTACAGGGGTAATCAGCCCCAGCATTTT
CASSLDYRGNQPQHF
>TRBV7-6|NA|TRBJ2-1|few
TGTGCCAGCAGCTCCCACAGGGCATCCTACAATGAGCAGTTCTTC
CASSSHRASYNEQFF
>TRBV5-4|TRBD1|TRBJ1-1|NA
TGTGCCAGCAGCGGGGGGGGGACAGCGAACACTGAAGCTTTCTTT
CASSGGGTANTEAFF
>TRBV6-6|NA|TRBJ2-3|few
TGTGCCAGCACCAACAGGGGAGGGACGCAGTATTTT
CASTNRGGTQYF